What follows are 2 T cell receptor beta chains derived from one specimen sequenced in a study of T cells in Graves' hyperthyroidism and ophthalmopathy. It was RNA transcripts that yielded the amplified TCR beta CDR3 regions. Primed by the HTBI set, a first-round RT-PCR was run on the TCR CDR3. In TCRdb, the multiplex PCR reads were re-called with MiXCR into one record per CDR3 protein. The sample carries around 300,000 distinct CDR3 sequences, roughly 22% recorded once. Sequenced material: blood. All receptors derive from a man aged 30 to 45 with Graves' ophthalmopathy.

This rearrangement joins TRBV29-1 to TRBJ2-1; 11 bases map to TRBD2. V lost 3 bases to trimming and J lost 6 bases; unmatched junction nucleotides: 7. The CDR3 loop spans 15 amino acids. Germline V gene lookup returns CDR1 SQVTM and CDR2 ANQGSEA. CDR3 DNA: TGCAGCGTTGACCCGACTAGCGGGGTTGGCAATGAGCAGTTCTTC. Amino acid sequence: CSVDPTSGVGNEQFF.

This chain connects TRBV12-5 to TRBJ1-5; D gene unclear. This CDR3 comprises 12 residues. V lost 7 bases and J 4 bases, leaving 8 bases between the germline ends. CDR1 LGHNT and CDR2 FRNRAP come from the germline V gene. In DNA, the CDR3 is TGTGCTAGTGTATTGGGGAATCAGCCCCAGCATTTT. Its translation is CASVLGNQPQHF. The entire variable domain, with the rest obtained from reference TRBV12-5 and TRBJ1-5, is as follows: DARVTQTPRHKVTEMGQEVTMRCQPILGHNTVFWYRQTMMQGLELLAYFRNRAPLDDSGMPKDRFSAEMPDATLATLKIQPSEPRDSAVYFCASVLGNQPQHFGDGTRLSIL.